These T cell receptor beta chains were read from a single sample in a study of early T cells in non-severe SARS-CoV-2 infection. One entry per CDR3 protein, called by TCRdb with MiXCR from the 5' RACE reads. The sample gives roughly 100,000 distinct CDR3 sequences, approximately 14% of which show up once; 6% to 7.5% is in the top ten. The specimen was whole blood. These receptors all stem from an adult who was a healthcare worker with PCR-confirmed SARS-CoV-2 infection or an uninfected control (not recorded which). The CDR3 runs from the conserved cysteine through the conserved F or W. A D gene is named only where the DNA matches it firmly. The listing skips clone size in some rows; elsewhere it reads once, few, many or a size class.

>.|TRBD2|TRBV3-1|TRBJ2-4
CASSHEGLGRGSKNIQYF
TGTGCCAGCAGCCACGAGGGACTAGGAAGGGGGTCCAAAAACATTCAGTACTTC
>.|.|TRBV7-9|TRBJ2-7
CASSLDGEQYF
TGTGCCAGCAGCCTAGACGGAGAGCAGTACTTC
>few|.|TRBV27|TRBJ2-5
CASSLSRGQETQYF
TGTGCCAGCAGTTTATCGAGGGGCCAAGAGACCCAGTACTTC
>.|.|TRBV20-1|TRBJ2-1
CSASSRNHNNEQFF
TGCAGTGCTAGTTCGCGGAATCACAACAATGAGCAGTTCTTC
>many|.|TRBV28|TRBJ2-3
CASATGPITDTQYF
TGTGCCAGCGCCACAGGGCCGATCACAGATACGCAGTATTTT
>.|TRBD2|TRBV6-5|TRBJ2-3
CASRASGIGGTQYF
TGTGCCAGCAGGGCTAGCGGGATAGGTGGTACGCAGTATTTT
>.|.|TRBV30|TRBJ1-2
CAWSVLVLGYTF
TGTGCCTGGAGTGTCCTAGTTCTGGGCTACACCTTC
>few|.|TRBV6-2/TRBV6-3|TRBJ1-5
CASSYRGPDQPQHF
TGTGCCAGCAGTTACCGGGGGCCCGATCAGCCCCAGCATTTT
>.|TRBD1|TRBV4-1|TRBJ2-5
CASRRTGLAETQYF
TGCGCCAGCAGGCGGACAGGGTTAGCAGAGACCCAGTACTTC
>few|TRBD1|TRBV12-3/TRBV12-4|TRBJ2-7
CASARGTAYEQYF
TGTGCCAGCGCCCGAGGGACAGCCTACGAGCAGTACTTC
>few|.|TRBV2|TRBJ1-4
CASSTGLNEKLFF
TGTGCCAGCAGCACCGGCCTGAATGAAAAACTGTTTTTT
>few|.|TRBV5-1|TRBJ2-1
CASSLERQQFF
TGCGCCAGCAGCTTGGAGCGGCAACAGTTCTTC
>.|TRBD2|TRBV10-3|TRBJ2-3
CAISGSSGSADTQYF
TGTGCCATCAGTGGGTCCAGCGGGAGTGCAGATACGCAGTATTTT
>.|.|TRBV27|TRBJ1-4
CASTNTRLGEKLFF
TGTGCCAGCACAAATACTCGCCTGGGCGAAAAACTGTTTTTT
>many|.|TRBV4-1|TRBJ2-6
CASSHPRDSGANVLTF
TGCGCCAGCAGCCACCCCCGAGACTCTGGGGCCAACGTCCTGACTTTC
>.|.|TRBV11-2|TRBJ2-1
CASNLNPGTLGEQFF
TGTGCCAGCAACCTTAACCCGGGGACCCTAGGTGAGCAGTTCTTC
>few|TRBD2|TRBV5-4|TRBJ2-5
CASSFYGREETQYF
TGTGCCAGCAGCTTTTACGGGAGGGAGGAGACCCAGTACTTC
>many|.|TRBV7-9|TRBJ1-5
CASSSGGSGARILPQHF
TGTGCCAGCAGCTCGGGGGGCTCAGGGGCCCGTATTTTACCCCAGCATTTT
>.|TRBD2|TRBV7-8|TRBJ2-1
CASSPHLGISGSSYNEQFF
TGTGCCAGCAGCCCACATTTGGGTATTAGCGGGAGCTCCTACAATGAGCAGTTCTTC
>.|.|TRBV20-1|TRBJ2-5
CSAIRTTQETQYF
TGCAGTGCTATTAGAACCACGCAAGAGACCCAGTACTTC
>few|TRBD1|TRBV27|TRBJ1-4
CASSWTGEYEKLFF
TGTGCCAGCAGTTGGACAGGGGAGTATGAAAAACTGTTTTTT
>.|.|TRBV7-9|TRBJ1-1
CASSLGQEGTEAFF
TGTGCCAGCAGCTTGGGGCAGGAAGGCACTGAAGCTTTCTTT
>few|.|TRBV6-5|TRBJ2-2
CASSPKNGRIRFF
TGTGCCAGCAGTCCCAAAAACGGGAGAATTCGGTTTTTT
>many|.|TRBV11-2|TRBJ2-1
CASSVERTHGYEQFF
TGTGCCAGCAGCGTTGAAAGAACCCACGGCTATGAGCAGTTCTTC
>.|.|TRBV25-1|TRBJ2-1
CASSEYGVGEKDNEQFF
TGTGCCAGCAGTGAATATGGTGTGGGGGAGAAGGACAATGAGCAGTTCTTC
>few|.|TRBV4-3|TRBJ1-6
CASSQGRINSPLHF
TGCGCCAGCAGCCAAGGGCGGATTAATTCACCCCTCCACTTT
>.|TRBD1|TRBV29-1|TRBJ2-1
CSVATGTGDYNEQFF
TGCAGCGTAGCGACGGGGACAGGCGATTACAATGAGCAGTTCTTC
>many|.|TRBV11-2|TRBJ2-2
CASSSRTGTGELFF
TGTGCCAGCAGCTCGAGAACAGGGACCGGGGAGCTGTTTTTT
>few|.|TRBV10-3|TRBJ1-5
CAISRDGSNQPQHF
TGTGCCATCTCCCGGGACGGTAGCAATCAGCCCCAGCATTTT
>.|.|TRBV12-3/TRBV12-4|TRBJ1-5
CASSFFSDQPQHF
TGTGCCAGCAGTTTTTTCAGCGATCAGCCCCAGCATTTT
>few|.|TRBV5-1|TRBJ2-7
CASSRDLTGRVEQYF
TGCGCCAGCAGCCGCGACTTGACAGGTCGGGTCGAGCAGTACTTC
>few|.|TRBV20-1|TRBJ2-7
CSARQIRPAYEQYF
TGCAGTGCTAGACAGATCCGGCCCGCCTACGAGCAGTACTTC